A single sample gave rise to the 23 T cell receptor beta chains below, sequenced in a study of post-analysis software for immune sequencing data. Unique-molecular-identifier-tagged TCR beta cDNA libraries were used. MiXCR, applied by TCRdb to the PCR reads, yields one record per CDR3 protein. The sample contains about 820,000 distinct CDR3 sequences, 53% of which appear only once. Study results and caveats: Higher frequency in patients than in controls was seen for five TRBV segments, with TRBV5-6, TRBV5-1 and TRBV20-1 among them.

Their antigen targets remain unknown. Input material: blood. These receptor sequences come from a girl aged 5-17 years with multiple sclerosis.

CDR3 loop: CSVRVANYGYTF. DNA of the CDR3: TGCAGTGTAAGAGTAGCTAACTATGGCTACACCTTC. This chain connects TRBV20-1 to TRBJ1-2, with D unresolved. Per germline, CDR1 DFQATT and CDR2 SNEGSKA (reference sequence). The CDR3 totals 12 residues. Trimming cost V 7 bases and J 0 bases, with 9 bases left between them.

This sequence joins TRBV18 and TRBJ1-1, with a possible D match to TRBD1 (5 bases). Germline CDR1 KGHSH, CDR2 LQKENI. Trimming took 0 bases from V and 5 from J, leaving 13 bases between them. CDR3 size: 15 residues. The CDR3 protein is CASSPPRVAGTEAFF. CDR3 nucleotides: TGTGCCAGCTCACCACCCAGGGTCGCGGGGACTGAAGCTTTCTTT. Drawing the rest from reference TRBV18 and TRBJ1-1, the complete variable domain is NAGVMQNPRHLVRRRGQEARLRCSPMKGHSHVYWYRQLPEEGLKFMVYLQKENIIDESGMPKERFSAEFPKEGPSILRIQQVVRGDSAAYFCASSPPRVAGTEAFFGQGTRLTVV.

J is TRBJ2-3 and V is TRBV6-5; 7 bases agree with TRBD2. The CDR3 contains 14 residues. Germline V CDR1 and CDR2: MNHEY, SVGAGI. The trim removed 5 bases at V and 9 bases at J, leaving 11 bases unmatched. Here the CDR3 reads CASSLPGGPGTQYF. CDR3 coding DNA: TGTGCCAGCAGTCTCCCGGGGGGTCCCGGGACGCAGTATTTT.

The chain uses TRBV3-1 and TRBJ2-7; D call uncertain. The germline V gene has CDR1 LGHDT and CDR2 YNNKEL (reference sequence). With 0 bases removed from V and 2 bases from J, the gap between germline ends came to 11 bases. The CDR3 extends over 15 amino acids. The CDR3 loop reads CASSQDPGHPYEQYF. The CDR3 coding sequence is TGTGCCAGCAGCCAAGATCCGGGCCATCCCTACGAGCAGTACTTC.

CDR3 nucleotide sequence: TGCGCCAGCAGCCCGGGACTAGCGGGAGGGCCTTCCAACGAGCAGTACTTC. It encodes CASSPGLAGGPSNEQYF. J is TRBJ2-4 and V is TRBV5-1; 16 bases fit TRBD2. The J call may be faulty, since TRBJ2-7 better matches the DNA end. There are 17 residues in the CDR3. The V gene's germline CDR1 is SGHRS and CDR2 YFSETQ.

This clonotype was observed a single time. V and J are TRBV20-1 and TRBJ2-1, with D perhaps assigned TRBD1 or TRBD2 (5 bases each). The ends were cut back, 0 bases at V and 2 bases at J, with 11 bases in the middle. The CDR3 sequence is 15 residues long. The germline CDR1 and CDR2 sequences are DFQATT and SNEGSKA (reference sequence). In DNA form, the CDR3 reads TGCAGTGCTAGAGATTGGGGGTCTACCTACAATGAGCAGTTCTTC. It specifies CSARDWGSTYNEQFF.

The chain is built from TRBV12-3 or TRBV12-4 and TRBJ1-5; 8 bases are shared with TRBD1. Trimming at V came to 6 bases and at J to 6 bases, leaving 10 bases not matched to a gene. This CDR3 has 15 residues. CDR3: CASRTDRAFSQPQHF. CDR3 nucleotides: TGTGCCAGCAGAACGGACAGGGCGTTCTCTCAGCCCCAGCATTTT.

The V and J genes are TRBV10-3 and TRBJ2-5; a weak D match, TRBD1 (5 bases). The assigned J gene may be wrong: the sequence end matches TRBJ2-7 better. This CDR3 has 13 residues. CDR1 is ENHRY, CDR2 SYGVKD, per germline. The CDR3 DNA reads TGTGCCATCAGTGACCGACAGAGCTACGAGCAGTACTTC. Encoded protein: CAISDRQSYEQYF.

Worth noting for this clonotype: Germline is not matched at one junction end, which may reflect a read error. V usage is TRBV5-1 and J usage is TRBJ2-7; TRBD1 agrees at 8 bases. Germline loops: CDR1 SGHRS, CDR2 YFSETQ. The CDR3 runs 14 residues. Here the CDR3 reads CASSAGQGTYERYF. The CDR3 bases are TGCGCCAGCAGCGCCGGACAGGGTACCTACGAGCGGTACTTC. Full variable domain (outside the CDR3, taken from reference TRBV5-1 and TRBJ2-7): KAGVTQTPRYLIKTRGQQVTLSCSPISGHRSVSWYQQTPGQGLQFLFEYFSETQRNKGNFPGRFSGRQFSNSRSEMNVSTLELGDSALYLCASSAGQGTYERYFGPGTRLTVT.

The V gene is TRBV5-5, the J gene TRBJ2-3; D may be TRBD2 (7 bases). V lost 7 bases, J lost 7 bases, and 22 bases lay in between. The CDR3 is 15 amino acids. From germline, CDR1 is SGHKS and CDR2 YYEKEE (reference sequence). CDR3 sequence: CASGQRTPRGHTQYF. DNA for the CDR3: TGTGCCAGCGGCCAAAGGACTCCGCGGGGGCATACGCAGTATTTT.

CDR3 amino acids: CASSLAAGLETQYF. The DNA for the CDR3 is TGCGCCAGCAGCTTGGCCGCCGGATTGGAGACCCAGTACTTC. The genes are TRBV5-1 and TRBJ2-5; D not certain. This CDR3 comprises 14 residues. Germline-derived CDR1 and CDR2 are SGHRS and YFSETQ. Trimming stripped 0 bases from V and 5 bases from J, with 11 bases between.

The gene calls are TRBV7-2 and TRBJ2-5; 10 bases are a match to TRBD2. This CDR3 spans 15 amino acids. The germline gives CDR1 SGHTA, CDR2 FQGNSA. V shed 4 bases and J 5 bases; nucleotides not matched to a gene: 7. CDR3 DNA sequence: TGTGCCAGCAGCTCCAGCGGGAGGGCCGGGGAGACCCAGTACTTC. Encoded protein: CASSSSGRAGETQYF.

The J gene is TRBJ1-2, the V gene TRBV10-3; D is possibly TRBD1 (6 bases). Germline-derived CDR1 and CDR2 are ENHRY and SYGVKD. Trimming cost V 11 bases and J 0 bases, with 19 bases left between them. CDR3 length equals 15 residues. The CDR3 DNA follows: TGTGCCGTAACGTACGCGGCAGGGGCTAACTATGGCTACACCTTC. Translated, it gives CAVTYAAGANYGYTF.

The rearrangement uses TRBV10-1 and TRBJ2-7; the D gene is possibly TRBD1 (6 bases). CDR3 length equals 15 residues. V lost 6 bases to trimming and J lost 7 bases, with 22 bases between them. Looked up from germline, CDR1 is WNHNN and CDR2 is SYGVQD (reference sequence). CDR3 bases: TGCGCCAGCAGCCCTAGAGGAGTAGGGGACAATGAGCAGTACTTC. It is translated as CASSPRGVGDNEQYF.

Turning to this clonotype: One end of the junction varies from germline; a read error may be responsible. CDR3 bases: TGTGCCATCAGTGAGTCGGGCTTGGGAGTTTACCGCACAGATGCGCAGTATTTT. Residues: CAISESGLGVYRTDAQYF. V gene TRBV10-3 combines with J gene TRBJ2-3, with D possibly matching TRBD2 (5 bases). The CDR3 contains 18 residues. The germline gives CDR1 ENHRY, CDR2 SYGVKD.

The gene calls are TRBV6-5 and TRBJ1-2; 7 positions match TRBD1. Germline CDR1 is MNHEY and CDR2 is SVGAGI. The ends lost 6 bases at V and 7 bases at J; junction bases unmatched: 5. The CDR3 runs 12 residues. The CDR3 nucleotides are TGTGCCAGCAGCCCACAGGGGCCTGGCTACACCTTC. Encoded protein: CASSPQGPGYTF.

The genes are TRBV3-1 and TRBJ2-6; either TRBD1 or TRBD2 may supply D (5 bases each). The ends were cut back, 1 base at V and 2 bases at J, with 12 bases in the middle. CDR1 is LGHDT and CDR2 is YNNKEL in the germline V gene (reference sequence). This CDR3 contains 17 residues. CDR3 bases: TGTGCCAGCAGCCAAGTTCTGTGGGGGACTGGGGCCAACGTCCTGACTTTC. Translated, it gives CASSQVLWGTGANVLTF.

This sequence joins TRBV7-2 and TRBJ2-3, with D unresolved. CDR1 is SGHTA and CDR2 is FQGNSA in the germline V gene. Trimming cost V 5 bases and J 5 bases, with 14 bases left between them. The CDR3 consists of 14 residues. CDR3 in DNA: TGTGCCAGCAGCACGAAGAGGCGAGGAGATACGCAGTATTTT. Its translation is CASSTKRRGDTQYF.

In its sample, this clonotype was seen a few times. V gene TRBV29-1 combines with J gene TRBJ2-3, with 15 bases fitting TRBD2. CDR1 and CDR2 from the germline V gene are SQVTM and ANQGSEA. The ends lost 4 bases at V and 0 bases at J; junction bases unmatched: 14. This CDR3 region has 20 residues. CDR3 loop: CSVVEGLAGGAKTSTDTQYF. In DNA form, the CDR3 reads TGCAGCGTTGTAGAGGGACTAGCGGGGGGCGCAAAAACTAGCACAGATACGCAGTATTTT.

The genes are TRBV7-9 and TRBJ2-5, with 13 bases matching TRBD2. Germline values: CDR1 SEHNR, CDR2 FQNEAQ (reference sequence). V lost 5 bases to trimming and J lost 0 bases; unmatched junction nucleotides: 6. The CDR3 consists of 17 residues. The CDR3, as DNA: TGTGCCAGCAGCCGGACTAGCGGGGGTTGGTACCAAGAGACCCAGTACTTC. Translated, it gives CASSRTSGGWYQETQYF.

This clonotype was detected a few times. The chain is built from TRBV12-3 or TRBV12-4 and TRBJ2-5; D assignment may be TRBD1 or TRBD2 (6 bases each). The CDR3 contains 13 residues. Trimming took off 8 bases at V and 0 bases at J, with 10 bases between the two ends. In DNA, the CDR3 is TGTGCCAGCGTTAGGGGGGACCAAGAGACCCAGTACTTC. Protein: CASVRGDQETQYF.

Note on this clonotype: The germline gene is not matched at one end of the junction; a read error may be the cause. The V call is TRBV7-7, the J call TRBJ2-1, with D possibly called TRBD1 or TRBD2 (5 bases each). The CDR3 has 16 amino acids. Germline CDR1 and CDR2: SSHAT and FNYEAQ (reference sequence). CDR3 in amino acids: CASSPAGATMGNEQFF. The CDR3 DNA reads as TGTGCTAGCAGCCCCGCCGGGGCTACTATGGGCAATGAGCAGTTCTTC.

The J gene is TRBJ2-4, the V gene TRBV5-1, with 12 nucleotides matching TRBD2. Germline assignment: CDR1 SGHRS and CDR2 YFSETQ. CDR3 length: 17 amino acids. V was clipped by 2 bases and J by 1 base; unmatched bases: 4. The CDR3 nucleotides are TGCGCCAGCAGCTTTTCAGGACTAGCGGGGGCCAAAAACATTCAGTACTTC. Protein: CASSFSGLAGAKNIQYF.